This T cell receptor (beta chain) was sequenced in a study of immune evolution from preneoplasia to lung adenocarcinoma. Germline V gives CDR1 SGHNT, CDR2 YYREEE (reference sequence). V was pared by 1 base and J by 4 bases, with 4 bases between. This CDR3 region has 12 residues. On this clone: Its antigen is as yet unknown.

Sequencing used immunoSEQ multiplex PCR; TCRdb keeps in-frame clones, though not all of them. Seen here are roughly 14,000 clones, about four fifths observed once, and the top ten hold approximately 4.2%. Study findings and constraints: Normal lung had highest clonality; later lesions appeared denser, more diverse.

The rearrangement uses TRBV5-4 and TRBJ2-3; D is undetermined. The receptor was derived from a person aged 65-85 years with lung adenocarcinoma. The source material was FFPE minimally invasive lung adenocarcinoma tissue. CDR3 region: CASSLPSDTQYF. For the CDR3, the DNA is TGTGCCAGCAGCTTGCCATCAGATACGCAGTATTTT.